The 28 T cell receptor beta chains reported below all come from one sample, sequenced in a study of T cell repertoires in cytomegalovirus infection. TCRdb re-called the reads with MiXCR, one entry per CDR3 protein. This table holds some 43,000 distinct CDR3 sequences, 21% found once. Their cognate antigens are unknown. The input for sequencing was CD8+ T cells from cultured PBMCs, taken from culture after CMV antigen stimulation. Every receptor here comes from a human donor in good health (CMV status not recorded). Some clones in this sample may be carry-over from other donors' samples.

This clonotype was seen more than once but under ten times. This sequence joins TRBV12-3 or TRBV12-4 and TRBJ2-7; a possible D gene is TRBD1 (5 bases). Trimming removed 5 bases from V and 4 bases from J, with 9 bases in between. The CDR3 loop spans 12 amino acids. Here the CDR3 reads CASSIDRYEQYF. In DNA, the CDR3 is TGTGCCAGCAGTATCGACAGATACGAGCAGTACTTC.

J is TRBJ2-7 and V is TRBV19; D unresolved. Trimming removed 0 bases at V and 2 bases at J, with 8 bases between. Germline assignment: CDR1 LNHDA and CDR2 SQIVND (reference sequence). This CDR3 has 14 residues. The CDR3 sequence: CASSIDQRTYEQYF. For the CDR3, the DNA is TGTGCCAGTAGTATAGATCAAAGAACCTACGAGCAGTACTTC.

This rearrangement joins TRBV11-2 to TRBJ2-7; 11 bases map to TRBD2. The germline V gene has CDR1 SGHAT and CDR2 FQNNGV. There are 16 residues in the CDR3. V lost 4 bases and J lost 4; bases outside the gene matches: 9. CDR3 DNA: TGTGCCAGCAGCTCTGGGACTAGCGGCCTCCTTTACGAGCAGTACTTC. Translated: CASSSGTSGLLYEQYF.

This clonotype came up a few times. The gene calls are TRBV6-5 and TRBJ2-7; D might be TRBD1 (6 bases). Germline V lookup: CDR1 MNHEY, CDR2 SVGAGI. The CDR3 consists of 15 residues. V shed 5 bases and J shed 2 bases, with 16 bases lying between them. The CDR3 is CASSVFRTETYEQYF. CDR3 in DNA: TGTGCCAGCAGTGTTTTTAGGACAGAGACCTACGAGCAGTACTTC.

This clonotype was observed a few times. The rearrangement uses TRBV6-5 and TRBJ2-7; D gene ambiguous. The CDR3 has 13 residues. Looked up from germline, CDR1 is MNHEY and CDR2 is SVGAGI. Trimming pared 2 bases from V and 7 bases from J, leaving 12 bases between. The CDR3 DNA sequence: TGTGCCAGCAGTTACACACAAGAACGGGAGCAGTACTTC. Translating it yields CASSYTQEREQYF.

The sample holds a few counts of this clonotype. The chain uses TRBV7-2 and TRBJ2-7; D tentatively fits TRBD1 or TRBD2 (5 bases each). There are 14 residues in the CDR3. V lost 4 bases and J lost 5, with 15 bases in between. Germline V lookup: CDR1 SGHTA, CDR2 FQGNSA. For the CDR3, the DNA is TGTGCCAGCAGCTCCATGGGGCGCGGGCACGAGCAGTACTTC. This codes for CASSSMGRGHEQYF.

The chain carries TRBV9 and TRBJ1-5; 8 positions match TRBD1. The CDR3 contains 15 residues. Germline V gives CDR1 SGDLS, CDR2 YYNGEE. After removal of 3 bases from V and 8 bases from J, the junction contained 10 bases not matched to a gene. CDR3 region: CASSATGDWYKPQHF. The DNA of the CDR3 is TGTGCCAGCAGCGCGACAGGGGACTGGTATAAGCCCCAGCATTTT.

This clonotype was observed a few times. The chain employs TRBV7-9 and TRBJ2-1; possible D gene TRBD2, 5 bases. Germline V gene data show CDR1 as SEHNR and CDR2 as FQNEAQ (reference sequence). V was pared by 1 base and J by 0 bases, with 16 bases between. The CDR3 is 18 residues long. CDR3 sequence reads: CASSLGRRSALSYNEQFF. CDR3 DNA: TGTGCCAGCAGCTTAGGGAGGCGGAGCGCGCTCTCCTACAATGAGCAGTTCTTC. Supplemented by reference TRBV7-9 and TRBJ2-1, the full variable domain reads DTGVSQNPRHKITKRGQNVTFRCDPISEHNRLYWYRQTLGQGPEFLTYFQNEAQLEKSRLLSDRFSAERPKGSFSTLEIQRTEQGDSAMYLCASSLGRRSALSYNEQFFGPGTRLTVL.

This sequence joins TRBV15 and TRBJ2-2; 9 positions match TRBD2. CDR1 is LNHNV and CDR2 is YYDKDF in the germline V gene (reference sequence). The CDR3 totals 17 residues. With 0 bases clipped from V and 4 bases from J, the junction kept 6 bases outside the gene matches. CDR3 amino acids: CATSRDQASGVTGELFF. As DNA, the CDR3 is TGTGCCACCAGCAGAGATCAGGCTAGCGGGGTCACCGGGGAGCTGTTTTTT.

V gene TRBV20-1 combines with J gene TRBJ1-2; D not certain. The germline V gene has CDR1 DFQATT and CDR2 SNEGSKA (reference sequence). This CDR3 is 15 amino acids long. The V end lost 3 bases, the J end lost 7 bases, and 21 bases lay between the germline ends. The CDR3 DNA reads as TGCAGTGCTAGCGACCTGGCATGGGGAGATAGTGGCTACACCTTC. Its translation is CSASDLAWGDSGYTF.

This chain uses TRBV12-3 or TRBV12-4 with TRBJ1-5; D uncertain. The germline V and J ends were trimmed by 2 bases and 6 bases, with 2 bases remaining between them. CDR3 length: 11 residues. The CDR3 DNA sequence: TGTGCCAGCAGTTTAAGTCAGCCCCAGCATTTT. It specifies CASSLSQPQHF.

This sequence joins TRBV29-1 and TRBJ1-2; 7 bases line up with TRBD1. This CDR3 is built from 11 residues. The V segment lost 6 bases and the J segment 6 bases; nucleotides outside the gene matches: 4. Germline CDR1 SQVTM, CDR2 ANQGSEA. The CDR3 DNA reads TGCAGCGTATCAGGGGGGAATGGCTACACCTTC. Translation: CSVSGGNGYTF.

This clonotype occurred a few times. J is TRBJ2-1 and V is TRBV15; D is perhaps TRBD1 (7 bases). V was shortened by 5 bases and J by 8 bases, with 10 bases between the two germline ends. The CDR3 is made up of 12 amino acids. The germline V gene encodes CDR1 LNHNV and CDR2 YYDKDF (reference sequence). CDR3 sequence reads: CATSPRGDEQFF. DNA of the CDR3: TGTGCCACCAGCCCCAGGGGGGATGAGCAGTTCTTC.

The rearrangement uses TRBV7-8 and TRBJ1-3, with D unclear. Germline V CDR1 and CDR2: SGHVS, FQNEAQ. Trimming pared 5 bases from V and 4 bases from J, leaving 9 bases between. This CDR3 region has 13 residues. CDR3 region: CASSPGPGNTIYF. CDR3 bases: TGTGCCAGCAGCCCAGGACCGGGAAACACCATATATTTT.

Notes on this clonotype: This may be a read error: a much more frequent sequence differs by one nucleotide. As DNA, the CDR3 is TGTGCCACCAGCAGAGATTCCCATGAGTGTCCACAAGAGACCCAGTACTTC. It is translated as CATSRDSHECPQETQYF. The chain recombines TRBV15 with TRBJ2-5; unclear D gene. Per the germline V gene, CDR1 is LNHNV and CDR2 is YYDKDF (reference sequence). This CDR3 spans 17 amino acids. Trimming shortened V by 0 bases and J by 2 bases, and 16 bases separated the two germline ends.

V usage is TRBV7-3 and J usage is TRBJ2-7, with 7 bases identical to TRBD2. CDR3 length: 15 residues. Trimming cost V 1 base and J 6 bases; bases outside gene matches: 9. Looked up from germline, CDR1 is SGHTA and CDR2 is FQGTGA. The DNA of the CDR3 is TGTGCCAGCAGCTTAAATGGCGGGAGAGCGGTCGAGCAGTACTTC. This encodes CASSLNGGRAVEQYF.

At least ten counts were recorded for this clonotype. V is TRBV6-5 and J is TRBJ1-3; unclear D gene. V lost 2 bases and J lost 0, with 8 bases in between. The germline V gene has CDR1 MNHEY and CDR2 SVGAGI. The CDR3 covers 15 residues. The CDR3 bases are TGTGCCAGCAGTTACGGCGGGTTCTCTGGAAACACCATATATTTT. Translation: CASSYGGFSGNTIYF.

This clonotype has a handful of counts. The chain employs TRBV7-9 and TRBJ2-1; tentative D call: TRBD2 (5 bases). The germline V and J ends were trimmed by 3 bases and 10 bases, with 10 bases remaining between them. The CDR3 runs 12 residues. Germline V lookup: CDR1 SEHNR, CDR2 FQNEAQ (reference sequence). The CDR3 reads CASSFPEEEQFF. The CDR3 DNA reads TGTGCCAGCAGCTTCCCGGAGGAAGAGCAGTTCTTC.

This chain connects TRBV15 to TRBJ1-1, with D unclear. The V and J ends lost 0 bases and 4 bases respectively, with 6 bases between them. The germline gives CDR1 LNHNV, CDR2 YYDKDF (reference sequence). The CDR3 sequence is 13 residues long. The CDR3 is CATSRDGPTEAFF. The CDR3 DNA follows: TGTGCCACCAGCAGAGACGGACCCACTGAAGCTTTCTTT.

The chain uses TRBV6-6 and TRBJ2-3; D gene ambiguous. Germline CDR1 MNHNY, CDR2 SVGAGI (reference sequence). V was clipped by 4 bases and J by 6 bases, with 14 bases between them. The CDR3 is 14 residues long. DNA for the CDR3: TGTGCCAGCAGTTCCCTGGACCCAAAGGATACGCAGTATTTT. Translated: CASSSLDPKDTQYF.

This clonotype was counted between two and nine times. DNA for the CDR3: TGTGCCAGCAGTTACTCCCAGGCAGACCCAACTAATGAAAAACTGTTTTTT. Translating gives CASSYSQADPTNEKLFF. The J gene is TRBJ1-4, the V gene TRBV6-5; no clear D gene. This CDR3 has 17 amino acids. Germline CDR1 MNHEY, CDR2 SVGAGI. V was shortened by 0 bases and J by 0 bases, with 11 bases between the two germline ends.

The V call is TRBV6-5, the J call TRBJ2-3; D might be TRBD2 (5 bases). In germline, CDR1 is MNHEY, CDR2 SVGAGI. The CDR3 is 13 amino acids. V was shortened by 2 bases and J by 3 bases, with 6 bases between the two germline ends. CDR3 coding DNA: TGTGCCAGCAGTTACGAGGGTACAGATACGCAGTATTTT. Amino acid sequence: CASSYEGTDTQYF.

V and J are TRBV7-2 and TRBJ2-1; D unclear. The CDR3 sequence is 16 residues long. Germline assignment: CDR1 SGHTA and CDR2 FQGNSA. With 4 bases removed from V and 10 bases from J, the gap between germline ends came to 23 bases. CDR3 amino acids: CASSSPKARKPLEQFF. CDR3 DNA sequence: TGTGCCAGCAGCTCCCCGAAGGCTAGAAAGCCCCTCGAGCAGTTCTTC.

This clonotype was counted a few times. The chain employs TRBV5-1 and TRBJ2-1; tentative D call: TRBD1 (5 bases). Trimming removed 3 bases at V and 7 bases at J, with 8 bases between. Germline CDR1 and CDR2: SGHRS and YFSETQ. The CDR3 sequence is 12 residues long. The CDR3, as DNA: TGCGCCAGCAGCTACGCAGGGAATGAGCAGTTCTTC. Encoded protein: CASSYAGNEQFF.

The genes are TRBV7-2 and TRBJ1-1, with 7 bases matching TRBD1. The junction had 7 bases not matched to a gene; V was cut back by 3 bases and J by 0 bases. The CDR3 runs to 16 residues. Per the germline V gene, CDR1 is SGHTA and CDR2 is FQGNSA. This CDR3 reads CASSFPETGLNTEAFF. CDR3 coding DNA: TGTGCCAGCAGCTTTCCGGAGACAGGGCTGAACACTGAAGCTTTCTTT.

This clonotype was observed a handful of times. The CDR3 loop is CASSRTSGGGDEQFF. CDR3 in DNA: TGTGCCAGCAGCAGGACTAGCGGGGGGGGCGATGAGCAGTTCTTC. The genes are TRBV7-2 and TRBJ2-1; 15 bases map to TRBD2. Germline-derived CDR1 and CDR2 are SGHTA and FQGNSA. Trimming at V came to 5 bases and at J to 8 bases, leaving 4 bases not matched to a gene. The CDR3 sequence is 15 residues long.

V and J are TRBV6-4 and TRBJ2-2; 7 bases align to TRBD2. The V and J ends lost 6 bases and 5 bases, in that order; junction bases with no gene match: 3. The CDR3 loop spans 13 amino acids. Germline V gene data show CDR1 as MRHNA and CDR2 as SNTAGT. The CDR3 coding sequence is TGTGCCAGCAGCGTAGCGGGTACCGGGGAGCTGTTTTTT. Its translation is CASSVAGTGELFF.

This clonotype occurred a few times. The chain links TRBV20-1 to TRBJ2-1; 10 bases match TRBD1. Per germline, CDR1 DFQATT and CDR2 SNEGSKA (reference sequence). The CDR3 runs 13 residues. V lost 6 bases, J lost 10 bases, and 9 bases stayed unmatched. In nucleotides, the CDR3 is TGCAGTGCCTCACCAGTGACAGGGGGCGAGCAGTTCTTC. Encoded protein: CSASPVTGGEQFF.